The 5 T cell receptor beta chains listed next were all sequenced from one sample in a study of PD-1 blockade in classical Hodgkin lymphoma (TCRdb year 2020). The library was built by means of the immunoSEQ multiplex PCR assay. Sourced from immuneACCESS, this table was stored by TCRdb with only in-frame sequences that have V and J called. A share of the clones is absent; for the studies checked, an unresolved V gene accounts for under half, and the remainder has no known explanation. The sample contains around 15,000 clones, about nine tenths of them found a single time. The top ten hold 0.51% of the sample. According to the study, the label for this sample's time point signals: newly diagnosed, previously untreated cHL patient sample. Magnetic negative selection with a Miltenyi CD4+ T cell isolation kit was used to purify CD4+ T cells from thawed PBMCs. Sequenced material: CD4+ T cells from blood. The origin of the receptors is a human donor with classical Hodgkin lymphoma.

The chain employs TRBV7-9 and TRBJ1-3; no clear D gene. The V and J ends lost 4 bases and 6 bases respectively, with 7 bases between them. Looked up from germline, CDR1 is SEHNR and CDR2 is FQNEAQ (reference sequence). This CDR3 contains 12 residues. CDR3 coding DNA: TGTGCCAGCAGCTACTTAGCAAACACCATATATTTT. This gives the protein CASSYLANTIYF.

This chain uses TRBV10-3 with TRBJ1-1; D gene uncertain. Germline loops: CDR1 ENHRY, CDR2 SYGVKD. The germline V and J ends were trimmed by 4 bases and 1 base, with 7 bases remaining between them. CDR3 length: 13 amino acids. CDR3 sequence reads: CAISGQRNTEAFF. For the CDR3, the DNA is TGTGCCATCAGTGGACAAAGGAACACTGAAGCTTTCTTT.

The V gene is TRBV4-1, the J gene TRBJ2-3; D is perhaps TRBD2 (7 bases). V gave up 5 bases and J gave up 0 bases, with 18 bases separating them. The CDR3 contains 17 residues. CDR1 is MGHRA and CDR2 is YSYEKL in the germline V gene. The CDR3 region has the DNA TGCGCCAGCAGCTACCGAGGGGGAGGGGTTAGCACAGATACGCAGTATTTT. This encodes CASSYRGGGVSTDTQYF.

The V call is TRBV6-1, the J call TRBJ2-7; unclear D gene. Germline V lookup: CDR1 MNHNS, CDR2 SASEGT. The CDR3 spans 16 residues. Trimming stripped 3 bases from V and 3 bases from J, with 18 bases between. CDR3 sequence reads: CASSDLISLALYEQYF. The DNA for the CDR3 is TGTGCCAGCAGTGATTTAATAAGTTTGGCGCTCTACGAGCAGTACTTC.

The CDR3 reads CASSQVWGRPGETQYF. CDR3 in DNA: TGCGCCAGCAGCCAAGTTTGGGGACGACCCGGAGAGACCCAGTACTTC. J is TRBJ2-5 and V is TRBV4-1; D may correspond to TRBD1 or TRBD2 (5 bases each). CDR1 and CDR2 (germline): MGHRA, YSYEKL. Trimming cost V 1 base and J 4 bases, with 16 bases left between them. The CDR3 is 16 residues long.